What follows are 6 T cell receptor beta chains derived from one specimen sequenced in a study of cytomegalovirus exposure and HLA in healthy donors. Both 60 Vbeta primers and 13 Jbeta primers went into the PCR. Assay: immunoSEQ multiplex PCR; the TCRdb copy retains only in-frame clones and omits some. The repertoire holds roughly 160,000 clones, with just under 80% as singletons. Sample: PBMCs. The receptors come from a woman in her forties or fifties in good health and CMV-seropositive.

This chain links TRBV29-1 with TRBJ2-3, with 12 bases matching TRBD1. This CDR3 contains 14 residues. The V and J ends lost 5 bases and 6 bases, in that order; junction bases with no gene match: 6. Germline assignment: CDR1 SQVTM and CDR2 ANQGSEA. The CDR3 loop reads CSVLRDRGPDTQYF. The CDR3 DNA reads TGCAGCGTTCTCCGGGACAGGGGGCCGGATACGCAGTATTTT.

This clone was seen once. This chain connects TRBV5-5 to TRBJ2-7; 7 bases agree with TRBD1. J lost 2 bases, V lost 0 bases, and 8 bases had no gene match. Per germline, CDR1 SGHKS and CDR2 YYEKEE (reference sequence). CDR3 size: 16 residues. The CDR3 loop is CASSLDGTEDTYEQYF. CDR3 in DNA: TGTGCCAGCAGCTTGGACGGGACAGAAGATACCTACGAGCAGTACTTC.

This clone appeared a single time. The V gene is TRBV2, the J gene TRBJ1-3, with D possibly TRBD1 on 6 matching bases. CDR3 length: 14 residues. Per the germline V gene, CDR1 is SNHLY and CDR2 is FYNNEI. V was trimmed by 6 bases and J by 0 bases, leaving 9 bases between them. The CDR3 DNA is TGTGCCAGCAGGACAGGTAGCTCTGGAAACACCATATATTTT. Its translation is CASRTGSSGNTIYF.

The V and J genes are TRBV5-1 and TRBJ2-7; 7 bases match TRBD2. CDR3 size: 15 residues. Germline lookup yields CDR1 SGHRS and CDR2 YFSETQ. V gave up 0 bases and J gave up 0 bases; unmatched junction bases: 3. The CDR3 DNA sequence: TGCGCCAGCAGCTTGGGGGGCGGGAGCTCCTACGAGCAGTACTTC. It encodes CASSLGGGSSYEQYF.

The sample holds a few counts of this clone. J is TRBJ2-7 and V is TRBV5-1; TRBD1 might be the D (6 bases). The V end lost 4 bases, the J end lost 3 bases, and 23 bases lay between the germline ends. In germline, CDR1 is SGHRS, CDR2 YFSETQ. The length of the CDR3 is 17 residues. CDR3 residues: CASSVDRPLNADYEQYF. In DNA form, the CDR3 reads TGCGCCAGCAGCGTCGACAGGCCTCTCAACGCCGACTACGAGCAGTACTTC.

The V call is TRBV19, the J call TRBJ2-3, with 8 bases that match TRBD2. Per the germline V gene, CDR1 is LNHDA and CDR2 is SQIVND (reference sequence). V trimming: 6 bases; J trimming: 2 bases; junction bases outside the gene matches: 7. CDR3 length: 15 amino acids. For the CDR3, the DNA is TGTGCCAGTAGCACTACTAGCGGAGACACAGATACGCAGTATTTT. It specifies CASSTTSGDTDTQYF.